The rows below give T cell receptor beta chains drawn from one sample of a study of T cells after yellow fever vaccination. One entry per CDR3 protein results from TCRdb running MiXCR on the 5' RACE reads. The sample comprises a few hundred thousand distinct CDR3 sequences, 8.7% of which are singletons, and over 3% rests with the top ten. This sample comprised CD4+ T cells sorted from PBMCs, obtained 5 days after the yellow fever booster vaccination. These receptors were collected from a man aged 18 to 30 who received the YFV17D yellow fever vaccine. Each CDR3 is given with its conserved first and last residue. The D gene is left open where the match is weak. The listing skips clone size in some rows; elsewhere it reads once, few, many or a size class.

cdr3_nt: TGCAGTGCTCCCGGGCTAGCGGGGGCCACAGATACGCAGTATTTT
cdr3_aa: CSAPGLAGATDTQYF
clone_size: many
d_call: TRBD2
j_call: TRBJ2-3
v_call: TRBV20-1

cdr3_nt: TGTGCCAGCAGGCCCTCTAGCGGGGGCTCCTACGAGCAGTACTTC
cdr3_aa: CASRPSSGGSYEQYF
clone_size: few
d_call: TRBD2
j_call: TRBJ2-7
v_call: TRBV12-3/TRBV12-4

cdr3_nt: TGTGCCAGCAGTACTTGGACAGGGGGCGATGGCTACACCTTC
cdr3_aa: CASSTWTGGDGYTF
clone_size: few
d_call: TRBD1
j_call: TRBJ1-2
v_call: TRBV6-5

cdr3_nt: TGTGCCAGCAGTTCCCTAGGACAGGGCGCAGATACGCAGTATTTT
cdr3_aa: CASSSLGQGADTQYF
clone_size: few
d_call: TRBD1
j_call: TRBJ2-3
v_call: TRBV6-6

cdr3_nt: TGTGCCAGCAGACGAGCAGGGGTGAACTATGGCTACACCTTC
cdr3_aa: CASRRAGVNYGYTF
clone_size: once
d_call: -
j_call: TRBJ1-2
v_call: TRBV7-2

cdr3_nt: TGTGCCACCAGTGACCCCGGGGATCAGCCCCAGCATTTT
cdr3_aa: CATSDPGDQPQHF
clone_size: -
d_call: -
j_call: TRBJ1-5
v_call: TRBV24-1

cdr3_nt: TGTGCCCGGAAGGGACCTTGGAATGAAAAACTGTTTTTT
cdr3_aa: CARKGPWNEKLFF
clone_size: few
d_call: -
j_call: TRBJ1-4
v_call: TRBV5-6

cdr3_nt: TGCGCCAGCAGCCAAGTGCCGAACACAGATACGCAGTATTTT
cdr3_aa: CASSQVPNTDTQYF
clone_size: many
d_call: -
j_call: TRBJ2-3
v_call: TRBV4-1

cdr3_nt: TGTGCCAGCAGTTTAGCGCCCACTGCTGCCGAGACCCAGTACTTC
cdr3_aa: CASSLAPTAAETQYF
clone_size: few
d_call: -
j_call: TRBJ2-5
v_call: TRBV12-3/TRBV12-4

cdr3_nt: TGTGCCAGCAGCGTAGCTGGCCGGGGTCCCAATGAGCAGTTCTTC
cdr3_aa: CASSVAGRGPNEQFF
clone_size: many
d_call: -
j_call: TRBJ2-1
v_call: TRBV9

cdr3_nt: TGCGCCAGCAGTGAGGATGTGAGAGGGGAGACCCAGTACTTC
cdr3_aa: CASSEDVRGETQYF
clone_size: -
d_call: -
j_call: TRBJ2-5
v_call: TRBV10-2

cdr3_nt: TGCAGTGCTACCGGACAAACAGATACGCAGTATTTT
cdr3_aa: CSATGQTDTQYF
clone_size: -
d_call: -
j_call: TRBJ2-3
v_call: TRBV20-1

cdr3_nt: TGTGCCAGCAGTAGTGGGCAGAATAGACTCACCGGGGAGCTGTTTTTT
cdr3_aa: CASSSGQNRLTGELFF
clone_size: few
d_call: -
j_call: TRBJ2-2
v_call: TRBV6-2/TRBV6-3

cdr3_nt: TGTGCCAGCAAGGAAAACCCTGGGGCCGACGTCCTGACTTTC
cdr3_aa: CASKENPGADVLTF
clone_size: -
d_call: -
j_call: TRBJ2-6
v_call: TRBV28

cdr3_nt: TGTGCCAGCAGGAGGGACAGTACCTACGAGCAGTACTTC
cdr3_aa: CASRRDSTYEQYF
clone_size: -
d_call: TRBD1
j_call: TRBJ2-7
v_call: TRBV6-2/TRBV6-3

cdr3_nt: TGTGCCAGCAGGATCCCCGGGGGGGCAGAGACCCAGTACTTC
cdr3_aa: CASRIPGGAETQYF
clone_size: -
d_call: TRBD2
j_call: TRBJ2-5
v_call: TRBV7-2

cdr3_nt: TGTGCCAGCTCACCGGGACAGGATTACACCGGGGAGCTGTTTTTT
cdr3_aa: CASSPGQDYTGELFF
clone_size: few
d_call: TRBD1
j_call: TRBJ2-2
v_call: TRBV18

cdr3_nt: TGCAGTGCTAGTTCAGGGACGGATGGAGCCCAGCATTTT
cdr3_aa: CSASSGTDGAQHF
clone_size: -
d_call: -
j_call: TRBJ1-5
v_call: TRBV20-1

cdr3_nt: TGTGCCACCAGCAGAGATCCTACAAAAGAGACCCAGTACTTC
cdr3_aa: CATSRDPTKETQYF
clone_size: -
d_call: -
j_call: TRBJ2-5
v_call: TRBV15

cdr3_nt: TGTGCCAGCAGCAGACAGGGGCCTACCAATTCACCCCTCCACTTT
cdr3_aa: CASSRQGPTNSPLHF
clone_size: many
d_call: TRBD1
j_call: TRBJ1-6
v_call: TRBV11-2

cdr3_nt: TGCAGTGCTAGAGATGCCGGGGGCACCAATCAGCCCCAGCATTTT
cdr3_aa: CSARDAGGTNQPQHF
clone_size: few
d_call: -
j_call: TRBJ1-5
v_call: TRBV20-1

cdr3_nt: TGTGCCAGCAGCTCCCATCGGGGATCGGGCAATGAGCAGTTCTTC
cdr3_aa: CASSSHRGSGNEQFF
clone_size: few
d_call: -
j_call: TRBJ2-1
v_call: TRBV7-2

cdr3_nt: TGTGCCAGCAGTTACGATCCCGGGACTAGCGGGGGTGCTAAGCAGTTCTTC
cdr3_aa: CASSYDPGTSGGAKQFF
clone_size: few
d_call: TRBD2
j_call: TRBJ2-1
v_call: TRBV6-6

cdr3_nt: TGCAGTGCTCCACGACAGGGTCGCAATGAGCAGTTCTTC
cdr3_aa: CSAPRQGRNEQFF
clone_size: -
d_call: TRBD1
j_call: TRBJ2-1
v_call: TRBV20-1

cdr3_nt: TGTGCCAGCACCAGGACAGGGCGCGAGACCCAGTACTTC
cdr3_aa: CASTRTGRETQYF
clone_size: few
d_call: TRBD1
j_call: TRBJ2-5
v_call: TRBV12-3/TRBV12-4

cdr3_nt: TGTGCCAGCAGCCAAAGGATGCAGGGGGGTCAGCCCCAGCATTTT
cdr3_aa: CASSQRMQGGQPQHF
clone_size: -
d_call: TRBD1
j_call: TRBJ1-5
v_call: TRBV4-2

cdr3_nt: TGCAGCAGCAGACTAGCGCGAGCTGAGCAGTTCTTC
cdr3_aa: CSSRLARAEQFF
clone_size: -
d_call: TRBD2
j_call: TRBJ2-1
v_call: TRBV29-1

cdr3_nt: TGCAGTGCCACTTCTAGCGGCCCCACAGATACGCAGTATTTT
cdr3_aa: CSATSSGPTDTQYF
clone_size: -
d_call: TRBD2
j_call: TRBJ2-3
v_call: TRBV20-1

cdr3_nt: TGTGCCAGCTCACCGACTGGGGGGGATCAGCCCCAGCATTTT
cdr3_aa: CASSPTGGDQPQHF
clone_size: few
d_call: -
j_call: TRBJ1-5
v_call: TRBV18

cdr3_nt: TGCGCCAGCAGCTTGCAAGCGGGGGGGCAGCGGGAGCAGTTCTTC
cdr3_aa: CASSLQAGGQREQFF
clone_size: few
d_call: TRBD2
j_call: TRBJ2-1
v_call: TRBV5-1

cdr3_nt: TGTGCCAGCAGCCAAGTGACTCAGTCCCAGTACTTC
cdr3_aa: CASSQVTQSQYF
clone_size: few
d_call: -
j_call: TRBJ2-5
v_call: TRBV14

cdr3_nt: TGTGCCAGCAGTTACCTGCTGGGACAGCCAAACTATGGCTACACCTTC
cdr3_aa: CASSYLLGQPNYGYTF
clone_size: -
d_call: TRBD1
j_call: TRBJ1-2
v_call: TRBV6-5

cdr3_nt: TGTGCCAGCAGCCCAGTGCAGATCTACGAGCAGTACTTC
cdr3_aa: CASSPVQIYEQYF
clone_size: few
d_call: -
j_call: TRBJ2-7
v_call: TRBV13

cdr3_nt: TGTGCCAGCAGCTCCGGACGTCCCCCCGGGACAGATACGCAGTATTTT
cdr3_aa: CASSSGRPPGTDTQYF
clone_size: many
d_call: -
j_call: TRBJ2-3
v_call: TRBV5-6

cdr3_nt: TGTGCAAGTCGCTTAGTGGGTCTGCGGACAGGGATTACCCTCCACTTT
cdr3_aa: CASRLVGLRTGITLHF
clone_size: few
d_call: -
j_call: TRBJ1-6
v_call: TRBV12-2

cdr3_nt: TGTGCCAGCAGATCTCAGACAGATTATAATTCACCCCTCCACTTT
cdr3_aa: CASRSQTDYNSPLHF
clone_size: few
d_call: -
j_call: TRBJ1-6
v_call: TRBV12-3/TRBV12-4